This T cell receptor beta chain was recovered during a study of long-term antiretroviral therapy in people with HIV. Study outcomes and limitations: HIV repertoires spanned tighter CDR3 length ranges than controls did.

Each specimen consisted of roughly 1-11 million cryopreserved PBMC prior to extraction of DNA. Germline CDR1 is SGDLS and CDR2 is YYNGEE. The CDR3 totals 15 residues. V lost 4 bases to trimming and J lost 4 bases; unmatched junction nucleotides: 6. Survey-level immunoSEQ v3.0 assays were run. The target of sequencing was roughly 35,000-55,000 T-cell genomes per sample. Some clones are missing from TCRdb's copy, which holds only in-frame ones; the method was immunoSEQ multiplex PCR. The table includes about 13,000 clones, around three quarters detected once. Note on this clone: What it recognizes is unknown.

The genes are TRBV9 and TRBJ2-2, with 8 bases fitting TRBD2. The receptor's source is a man aged 35 to 55 with HIV. Sequenced material: unsorted PBMCs, taken 3.2 years before starting antiretroviral therapy. For the CDR3, the DNA is TGTGCCAGCAGCCAATCCGGGACTAGCACCGGGGAGCTGTTTTTT. It codes for CASSQSGTSTGELFF.